The 25 T cell receptor beta chains below come from one sample, sequenced in a study of PD-1 blockade in classical Hodgkin lymphoma. Brentuximab vedotin exposure varied, and every patient relapsed after autologous stem cell transplantation. Method: immunoSEQ multiplex PCR; TCRdb's copy keeps in-frame clones and lacks some. The data contain about 36,000 clones, approximately 70% of them singletons. The sample here was peripheral blood mononuclear cells (PBMCs), taken before the second cycle of nivolumab. The source of these receptors is a human donor with classical Hodgkin lymphoma.

The chain couples TRBV5-4 to TRBJ2-6; no reliable D call. V lost 4 bases and J lost 0, with 11 bases in between. Germline CDR1 reads SGHNT; CDR2 reads YYREEE (reference sequence). This CDR3 region has 16 residues. The CDR3 nucleotides read TGTGCCAGCAGCCCCTCTACATACTCTGGGGCCAACGTCCTGACTTTC. Amino acid sequence: CASSPSTYSGANVLTF. Full variable domain (missing parts from reference TRBV5-4 and TRBJ2-6): ETGVTQSPTHLIKTRGQQVTLRCSSQSGHNTVSWYQQALGQGPQFIFQYYREEENGRGNFPPRFSGLQFPNYSSELNVNALELDDSALYLCASSPSTYSGANVLTFGAGSRLTVL.

Worth noting for this clone: Other DNA sequences of this sample code for an identical CDR3. The chain joins TRBV7-2 to TRBJ1-2; unclear D gene. CDR1 and CDR2 (germline): SGHTA, FQGNSA. The CDR3 is made up of 11 amino acids. Deletions cut 6 bases from V and 3 bases from J, with 5 bases between. The CDR3 sequence: CASSWDYGYTF. CDR3 sequence (DNA): TGTGCCAGCAGTTGGGACTATGGCTACACCTTC.

The CDR3 is CASSLMGNTEAFF. CDR3 nucleotides: TGTGCCAGCAGCTTAATGGGTAACACTGAAGCTTTCTTT. The gene calls are TRBV7-9 and TRBJ1-1, with no clear D. V lost 2 bases to trimming and J lost 2 bases, with 6 bases between them. CDR1 and CDR2 (germline): SEHNR, FQNEAQ (reference sequence). CDR3 length: 13 amino acids.

The gene calls are TRBV11-2 and TRBJ2-1; 9 bases agree with TRBD1. Germline V gene sequence: CDR1 SGHAT, CDR2 FQNNGV. This CDR3 has 15 amino acids. After removal of 3 bases from V and 7 bases from J, the junction contained 7 bases not matched to a gene. Here the CDR3 reads CASSFMTGGGNEQFF. DNA of the CDR3: TGTGCCAGCAGCTTCATGACAGGGGGGGGGAATGAGCAGTTCTTC. Looking up the rest from reference TRBV11-2 and TRBJ2-1 gives the full variable domain: EAGVAQSPRYKIIEKRQSVAFWCNPISGHATLYWYQQILGQGPKLLIQFQNNGVVDDSQLPKDRFSAERLKGVDSTLKIQPAKLEDSAVYLCASSFMTGGGNEQFFGPGTRLTVL.

V usage is TRBV9 and J usage is TRBJ1-3; D perhaps matches TRBD1 (5 bases). The CDR3 consists of 17 residues. V was clipped by 3 bases and J by 1 base, with 17 bases between them. The germline V gene has CDR1 SGDLS and CDR2 YYNGEE. The CDR3 nucleotides read TGTGCCAGCAGCGCTAGTGGGGGTAGATTTTCTGGAAACACCATATATTTT. This sequence encodes CASSASGGRFSGNTIYF.

The rearrangement joins TRBV27 to TRBJ2-1, with 8 nucleotides matching TRBD2. The ends lost 5 bases at V and 2 bases at J; junction bases unmatched: 8. Germline CDR1 MNHEY, CDR2 SMNVEV (reference sequence). The CDR3 covers 16 residues. The CDR3 loop is CASSLTLAGTYNEQFF. The CDR3 DNA reads TGTGCCAGCAGTCTGACCCTAGCGGGCACCTACAATGAGCAGTTCTTC.

This CDR3 is CASKTSGSRYEQFF. The CDR3 coding sequence is TGCGCCAGCAAAACTAGCGGGAGTAGGTATGAGCAGTTCTTC. V and J are TRBV10-2 and TRBJ2-1, with 11 bases that match TRBD2. Trimming removed 7 bases from V and 8 bases from J; junction bases left unmatched: 7. The germline V gene encodes CDR1 WSHSY and CDR2 SAAADI. The CDR3 consists of 14 residues.

The rearrangement links TRBV9 to TRBJ1-3; D remains ambiguous. Germline V gives CDR1 SGDLS, CDR2 YYNGEE. This CDR3 comprises 16 residues. Deletions cut 4 bases from V and 2 bases from J, with 16 bases between. CDR3: CASSPRAVSAGNTIYF. In DNA, the CDR3 is TGTGCCAGCAGCCCCCGCGCTGTCAGCGCTGGAAACACCATATATTTT.

The chain is built from TRBV9 and TRBJ2-2; D not certain. V shed 0 bases and J shed 5 bases, with 8 bases lying between them. There are 14 residues in the CDR3. CDR1 is SGDLS, CDR2 YYNGEE, per germline. The DNA for the CDR3 is TGTGCCAGCAGCGTAGAAGGAGTTACCGGGGAGCTGTTTTTT. It yields the protein CASSVEGVTGELFF.

This clone appeared a few times. This chain joins TRBV7-2 and TRBJ1-2; maybe TRBD1 (6 bases). The CDR3 length is 14 residues. Germline CDR1 and CDR2: SGHTA and FQGNSA. Trimming shortened V by 6 bases and J by 1 base, and 12 bases separated the two germline ends. The CDR3 loop is CASRTGRGNYGYTF. The CDR3 nucleotides are TGTGCCAGCAGAACAGGGAGGGGTAACTATGGCTACACCTTC.

In its sample, this clone was seen a few times. The V and J genes are TRBV2 and TRBJ2-3; no definite D call. The germline V and J ends were trimmed by 8 bases and 3 bases, with 15 bases remaining between them. Germline-derived CDR1 and CDR2 are SNHLY and FYNNEI. The CDR3 sequence is 14 residues long. CDR3: CASSVWAVTDTQYF. CDR3 in DNA: TGTGCCAGCTCCGTATGGGCAGTGACAGATACGCAGTATTTT.

This clone appeared many times. The rearrangement uses TRBV7-5 and TRBJ2-1; the D call in the table, TRBD2, was not verified against the DNA. TRBV7-5 is a documented pseudogene. CDR3 size: 15 residues. CDR3: CARSLLRVVHNEQFF. The CDR3 nucleotides read TGTGCCAGAAGCTTACTGAGGGTCGTGCACAATGAGCAGTTCTTC.

The chain is built from TRBV18 and TRBJ1-2; a possible D gene is TRBD1 (5 bases). CDR3 size: 13 residues. V dropped 1 base and J dropped 4 bases, with 7 bases sitting between them. The germline V gene encodes CDR1 KGHSH and CDR2 LQKENI. CDR3 coding DNA: TGTGCCAGCTCACCACGGGGGGGCTATGGCTACACCTTC. As protein: CASSPRGGYGYTF.

This clone was seen a handful of times. Here the CDR3 DNA reads TGTGCCAGCAGGGTGAGGGCAACTAATGAAAAACTGTTTTTT. Protein sequence: CASRVRATNEKLFF. The chain employs TRBV6-4 and TRBJ1-4; D gene uncertain. Trimming took 6 bases from V and 0 from J, leaving 8 bases between them. Germline-derived CDR1 and CDR2 are MRHNA and SNTAGT. The CDR3 covers 14 residues.

There are a few counts of this clone. This chain connects TRBV19 to TRBJ1-5, with 8 bases aligning to TRBD1. The J segment lost 13 bases and the V segment lost 6 bases, leaving 5 bases of the junction unmatched. The CDR3 extends over 11 amino acids. Germline V CDR1 and CDR2: LNHDA, SQIVND (reference sequence). CDR3: CASSQRDRQHF. The CDR3 DNA is TGTGCCAGTAGCCAACGGGACAGGCAGCATTTT.

The V gene is TRBV7-2, the J gene TRBJ1-2, with 7 nucleotides matching TRBD1. With 5 bases clipped from V and 1 base from J, the junction kept 4 bases outside the gene matches. Germline-derived CDR1 and CDR2 are SGHTA and FQGNSA. This CDR3 is 14 amino acids long. CDR3 in DNA: TGTGCCAGCAGCAACAGGGGCGATAACTATGGCTACACCTTC. It specifies CASSNRGDNYGYTF.

The J gene is TRBJ2-5, the V gene TRBV5-1, with D uncertain. Germline CDR1 reads SGHRS; CDR2 reads YFSETQ. V dropped 2 bases and J dropped 7 bases, with 9 bases sitting between them. The CDR3 sequence is 12 residues long. The CDR3 coding sequence is TGCGCCAGCAGCTTCTCCTTGGGGACCCAGTACTTC. This sequence encodes CASSFSLGTQYF.

The J gene is TRBJ2-3, the V gene TRBV19; the D is unclear. This CDR3 spans 16 amino acids. The V end was cut by 1 base, the J end by 0 bases, with 11 bases between. Germline CDR1 reads LNHDA; CDR2 reads SQIVND (reference sequence). The CDR3 region has the DNA TGTGCCAGTAGTATAGGGAACAGCCTCAGCACAGATACGCAGTATTTT. Its translation is CASSIGNSLSTDTQYF.

The table lists this clone with a count of one. V is TRBV10-3 and J is TRBJ2-6, with D uncertain. CDR3 length: 11 residues. The germline V gene has CDR1 ENHRY and CDR2 SYGVKD. V lost 11 bases to trimming and J lost 4 bases, with 6 bases between them. In DNA, the CDR3 is TGTGCCTCAGGCGGGGCCAACGTCCTGACTTTC. Translating it yields CASGGANVLTF.

This clone has only one observation. The CDR3 region has the DNA TGTGCCAGCAGCCCCCCTGGACTTTCCGGGGGGGGTGAGCAGTTCTTC. Amino acids: CASSPPGLSGGGEQFF. The chain is built from TRBV5-4 and TRBJ2-1, with 8 nucleotides matching TRBD2. This CDR3 is built from 16 residues. The germline CDR1 and CDR2 sequences are SGHNT and YYREEE (reference sequence). Losses at the gene ends were 4 bases for V and 9 bases for J; bases not matched to a gene: 15. Looking up the rest from reference TRBV5-4 and TRBJ2-1 gives the full variable domain: ETGVTQSPTHLIKTRGQQVTLRCSSQSGHNTVSWYQQALGQGPQFIFQYYREEENGRGNFPPRFSGLQFPNYSSELNVNALELDDSALYLCASSPPGLSGGGEQFFGPGTRLTVL.

The V and J genes are TRBV11-3 and TRBJ2-7, with a tentative D call TRBD1 (5 bases). The CDR3 has 14 residues. V lost 0 bases and J 4 bases, leaving 10 bases between the germline ends. CDR1 and CDR2 (germline): SGHNT, YENEEA. The CDR3 spells CASSLEGARYEQYF. Here the CDR3 DNA reads TGTGCCAGCAGCTTAGAAGGGGCGAGGTACGAGCAGTACTTC.

The chain employs TRBV29-1 and TRBJ2-7; D tentatively reads TRBD1 or TRBD2 (5 bases each). V was shortened by 5 bases and J by 3 bases, with 8 bases between the two germline ends. Germline CDR1 SQVTM, CDR2 ANQGSEA. The CDR3 runs to 11 residues. The CDR3 protein is CSVRDGYEQYF. CDR3 bases: TGCAGCGTTAGGGACGGCTACGAGCAGTACTTC.

The rearrangement uses TRBV5-1 and TRBJ1-1; no definite D call. V was cut by 0 bases and J by 0 bases, with 9 bases left in between. The length of the CDR3 is 15 residues. Germline V gene lookup returns CDR1 SGHRS and CDR2 YFSETQ. CDR3 loop: CASSLGHAVNTEAFF. CDR3 DNA: TGCGCCAGCAGCTTGGGGCACGCAGTGAACACTGAAGCTTTCTTT.

About this clone itself: One junction end disagrees with the germline gene, perhaps due to a read error. V and J are TRBV7-2 and TRBJ2-1; D is undetermined. The CDR3 loop spans 15 amino acids. Looked up from germline, CDR1 is SGHTA and CDR2 is FQGNSA. The CDR3 DNA reads TGCGCCAGCAGCCAAGATCTTGGTTCGTACAATGAGCAGTTCTTC. Translated, it gives CASSQDLGSYNEQFF.

There are a few counts of this clone. This chain connects TRBV18 to TRBJ1-1; D not certain. With 0 bases removed from V and 2 bases from J, the gap between germline ends came to 10 bases. The CDR3 spans 15 residues. Germline V lookup: CDR1 KGHSH, CDR2 LQKENI. The CDR3 region is CASSPPNSLNTEAFF. The CDR3 nucleotides are TGTGCCAGCTCACCACCGAACAGCCTCAACACTGAAGCTTTCTTT.